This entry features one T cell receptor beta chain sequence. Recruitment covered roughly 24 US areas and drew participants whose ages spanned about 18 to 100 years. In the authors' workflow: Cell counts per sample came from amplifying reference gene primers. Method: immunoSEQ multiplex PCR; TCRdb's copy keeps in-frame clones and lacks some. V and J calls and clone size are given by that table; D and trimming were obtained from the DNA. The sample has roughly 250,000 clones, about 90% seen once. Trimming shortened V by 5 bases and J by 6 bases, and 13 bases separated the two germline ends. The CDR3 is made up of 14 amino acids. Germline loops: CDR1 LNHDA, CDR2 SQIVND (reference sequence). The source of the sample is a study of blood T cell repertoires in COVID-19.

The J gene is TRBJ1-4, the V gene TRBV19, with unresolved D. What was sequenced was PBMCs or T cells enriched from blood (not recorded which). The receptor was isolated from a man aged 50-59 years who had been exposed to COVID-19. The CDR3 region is CASSPLIGYEKLFF. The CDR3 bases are TGTGCCAGTAGTCCACTAATCGGATATGAAAAACTGTTTTTT.